The clone carrying this TCR beta chain was counted a few times. Repertoires were generated with immunoSEQ multiplex PCR, while TCRdb's copy carries only in-frame clones and drops some. The table includes around 73,000 clones, around 82% detected once. The CDR3 loop spans 14 amino acids. The germline gives CDR1 SNHLY, CDR2 FYNNEI. V was cut by 3 bases and J by 6 bases, with 12 bases left in between. This entry is derived from a study of blood T cell repertoires in COVID-19. Study-wide context: In each case, the material was cDNA or gDNA derived from T cells, B-cell-depleted T cells, or PBMCs.

This rearrangement joins TRBV2 to TRBJ2-1, with D perhaps TRBD1 (6 bases). Sequenced material: peripheral blood. This clonotype originated in a human donor in a cohort sampled during active COVID-19. The CDR3 sequence is CASSEEGTPNEQFF. The CDR3 bases are TGTGCCAGCAGTGAGGAAGGGACACCCAATGAGCAGTTCTTC.